There are many counts of the clone carrying this T cell receptor (beta chain). V was pared by 4 bases and J by 2 bases, with 12 bases between. The CDR3 totals 15 residues. This sample was included in a study of T cell repertoires in cytomegalovirus infection. TCRdb itself ran the reads through MiXCR, one entry per CDR3 protein. This table has approximately 260,000 distinct CDR3 sequences, over 15% appearing once. Material for sequencing was CD8+ T cells from PBMCs. The origin of this receptor is a human donor in good health (CMV status not recorded). Some clones in this sample may be carry-over from other donors' samples. This chain joins TRBV12-3 or TRBV12-4 and TRBJ2-1; D is perhaps TRBD1 or TRBD2 (5 bases each). CDR3 loop: CASSWPGSTYNEQFF. The CDR3 region has the DNA TGTGCCAGCAGTTGGCCAGGGAGCACCTACAATGAGCAGTTCTTC.